This T cell receptor (beta chain) was retrieved from a study of Graves' ophthalmopathy and Graves' hyperthyroidism listed by TCRdb under 2018. Broadly, across the study: Hyperthyroidism was defined as stable when no progression to ophthalmopathy occurred within 18 months of follow-up. The study used signatures of the TCR beta repertoire to tell Graves' ophthalmopathy apart from Graves' hyperthyroidism and to predict which patients would progress to ophthalmopathy. In total, around 140 blood samples were TCR-sequenced: 40 to 45 ophthalmopathy, 75 hyperthyroidism and approximately 17 hyperthyroidism-to-ophthalmopathy patients. To explore V-J signatures that distinguish ophthalmopathy from hyperthyroidism, a discovery set of more than 90 patients was enrolled, made up of roughly 41 with ophthalmopathy and 55 to 65 with stable hyperthyroidism. An independent validation cohort was composed of approximately 19 hyperthyroidism patients and around 16 patients who later progressed from hyperthyroidism to ophthalmopathy. T-cell repertoires of thyroid tissue and blood were compared in over five hyperthyroidism patients. Once sampling was done, hyperthyroidism patients were given methimazole at a starting dose of 30 mg daily, while ophthalmopathy patients were given high-dose intravenous methylprednisolone. Here is what the overall study found, with its caveats: Most expanded thyroid clonotypes with frequency above 0.001 were also detected in blood, suggesting blood repertoires may reflect the thyroid immune response. In validation, the model predicted ophthalmopathy progression with about 70% sensitivity and 72.22% specificity; approximately 12 predicted patients were CT-confirmed with GO in a median of 6.5 months. No statistical method was used to set the sample size in advance, and the investigators knew which group each participant was assigned to. Ophthalmopathy was separated from stable hyperthyroidism by the 13-signature model with just under 90% sensitivity and about 81% specificity in cross-validation and with 80%/75% in the test set.

This clonotype was counted a few times. Its antigen is currently not known. No base quality values were provided; no much bigger clone lies one nucleotide off. The hyperthyroidism patients were 18 to 65 years old and newly diagnosed, with a disease duration of less than 2 months. Patients were excluded if they had other autoimmune diseases, uncontrolled infections, pregnancy or lactation. Diagnosis relied on clinical symptoms, serum thyroxine, TRAb, thyroid ultrasound and orbital computed tomography. Trizol reagent was used to extract the total RNA, and its quality was then checked on an Agilent 2100 Bioanalyzer. The CDR3 measures 15 amino acids from cysteine to phenylalanine. Only the CDR3 DNA stays, 45 bases, in frame from base 1. For CDR1 and CDR2, the germline V gene lists SGHAT and FQNNGV. V is pared back by 6 bases and J by 1 base, with 16 bases lying between the germline termini. For repertoire sequencing, TCR beta CDR3 regions were amplified from RNA transcripts. The first round was an RT-PCR using HTBI primers with the Qiagen OneStep RT-PCR kit, and this first round was followed by a second-round multiplex PCR, then size selection and purification. Libraries were sequenced paired-end with 100 bp reads on an Illumina HiSeq2000. As for how the authors treated the data: SOAPnuke was used for read processing, and reads with adapters, uncalled bases, a mean Phred below 15, or no exact constant-primer or identifier match were discarded. COPE v1.2.5 was used to merge high-quality paired reads. Unique nucleotide sequences were defined as clonotypes and aligned to IMGT TRB V, D and J references using MiTCR v1.1. The analysis was limited to V-J combinations with a frequency above 0.0001, which together covered 99% to 99.2% of the repertoires. For each V-J combination, a TCR clonal expansion and chaos score was defined as the ratio of F50 clonal expansion to chaos observed in the TCRdist matrix. Features were reduced by Welch's t-statistics and random forest to over ten V-J combinations, which fed a naive Bayes classifier. The Morisita-Horn index was used to measure how similar the thyroid and blood repertoires were. TCRdb reprocessing: public reads trimmed at Q25 with fastp, clones called with MiXCR, in-frame beta chains kept. Rows merge per CDR3 protein into single entries with the most common DNA and genes. These V and J calls originate from TCRdb's pipeline instead of the authors' own analysis. This sample lists about 1.2 million distinct CDR3 sequences; 36% were detected once. Roughly 10% of the sample is held by the ten biggest clonotypes.

This chain joins TRBV11-2 to TRBJ2-7; confidence is insufficient to name the D gene. This TCR was recovered from an adult man with Graves' hyperthyroidism. Sequences were obtained from peripheral blood or thyroid tissue (not recorded which). The base sequence is TGTGCCAGCAGGAGTAGTAGATTATTATCCTACGAGCAGTACTTC. Translated, it reads CASRSSRLLSYEQYF.